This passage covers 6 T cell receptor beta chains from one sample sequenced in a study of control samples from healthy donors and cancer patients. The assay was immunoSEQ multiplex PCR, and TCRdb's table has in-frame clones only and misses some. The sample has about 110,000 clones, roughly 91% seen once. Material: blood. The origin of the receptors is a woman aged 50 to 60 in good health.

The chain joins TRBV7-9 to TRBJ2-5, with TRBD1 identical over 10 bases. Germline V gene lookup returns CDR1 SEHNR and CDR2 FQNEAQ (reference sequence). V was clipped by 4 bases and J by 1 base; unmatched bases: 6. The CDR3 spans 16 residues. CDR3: CASSSHGTGAQETQYF. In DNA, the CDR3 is TGTGCCAGCAGCTCTCACGGGACAGGGGCCCAAGAGACCCAGTACTTC.

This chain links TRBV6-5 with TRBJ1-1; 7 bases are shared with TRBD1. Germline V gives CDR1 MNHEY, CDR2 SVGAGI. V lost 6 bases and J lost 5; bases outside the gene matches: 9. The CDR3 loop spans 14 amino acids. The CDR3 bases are TGTGCCAGCAGCCCAGGGGACAGAAGGACTGAAGCTTTCTTT. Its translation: CASSPGDRRTEAFF.

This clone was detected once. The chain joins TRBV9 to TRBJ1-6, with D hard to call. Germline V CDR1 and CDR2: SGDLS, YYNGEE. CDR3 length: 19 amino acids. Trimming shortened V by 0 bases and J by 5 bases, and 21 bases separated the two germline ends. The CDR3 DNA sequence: TGTGCCAGCAGCGTAGCAAGGGCGGGTCCTCTGAATAATAATTCACCCCTCCACTTT. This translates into CASSVARAGPLNNNSPLHF.

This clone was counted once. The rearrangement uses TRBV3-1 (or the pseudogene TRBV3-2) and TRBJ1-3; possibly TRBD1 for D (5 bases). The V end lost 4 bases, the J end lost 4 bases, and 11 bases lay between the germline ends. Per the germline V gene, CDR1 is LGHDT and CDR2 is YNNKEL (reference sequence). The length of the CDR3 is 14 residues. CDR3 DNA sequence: TGTGCCAGCAGCCCCAGGGATAGGGGAAACACCATATATTTT. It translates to CASSPRDRGNTIYF.

The CDR3 sequence is CASSVQGVSYEQYF. Here the CDR3 DNA reads TGTGCCAGCAGTGTTCAGGGTGTCTCCTACGAGCAGTACTTC. The gene calls are TRBV2 and TRBJ2-7; tentative D call: TRBD1 (5 bases). V dropped 4 bases and J dropped 0 bases, with 10 bases sitting between them. This CDR3 has 14 residues. Germline CDR1 SNHLY, CDR2 FYNNEI.

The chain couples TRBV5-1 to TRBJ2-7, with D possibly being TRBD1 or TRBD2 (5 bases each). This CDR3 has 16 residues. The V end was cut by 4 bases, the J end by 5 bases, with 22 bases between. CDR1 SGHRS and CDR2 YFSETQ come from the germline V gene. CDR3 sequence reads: CASSRWIERGENEQYF. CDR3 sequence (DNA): TGCGCCAGCAGCCGTTGGATCGAACGGGGCGAGAACGAGCAGTACTTC.